The subject of this entry is one T cell receptor beta chain. Its antigen is still unknown. CDR1 is SGHRS and CDR2 is YFSETQ in the germline V gene. This CDR3 has 15 amino acids. V lost 4 bases to trimming and J lost 4 bases, with 14 bases between them. Profiling relied on immunoSEQ multiplex PCR, and the TCRdb table lists in-frame clones only, not all of them. The table lists roughly 200,000 clones, around 94% of them singletons, with approximately 1.5% in the top ten. The source of the sample is a study of T cell responses to AZD1222 COVID-19 vaccine. Broader study findings: Among those given AZD1222, only five to seven were seropositive at baseline. Breadth and depth of Spike-specific TCRs rose after two AZD1222 doses. Repertoires were sampled only after the peak T cell response.

The rearrangement links TRBV5-1 to TRBJ2-2; D uncertain. This TCR derives from an adult who received the MenACWY meningococcal vaccine as a control. The source material was peripheral blood, sampled 28 days after the second dose of the MenACWY control vaccine. The CDR3 region has the DNA TGCGCCAGCAGCCAGTTGGAGAGTGGCACCGGGGAGCTGTTTTTT. Translated, it gives CASSQLESGTGELFF. The full variable domain, its missing parts supplied by reference TRBV5-1 and TRBJ2-2, is KAGVTQTPRYLIKTRGQQVTLSCSPISGHRSVSWYQQTPGQGLQFLFEYFSETQRNKGNFPGRFSGRQFSNSRSEMNVSTLELGDSALYLCASSQLESGTGELFFGEGSRLTVL.